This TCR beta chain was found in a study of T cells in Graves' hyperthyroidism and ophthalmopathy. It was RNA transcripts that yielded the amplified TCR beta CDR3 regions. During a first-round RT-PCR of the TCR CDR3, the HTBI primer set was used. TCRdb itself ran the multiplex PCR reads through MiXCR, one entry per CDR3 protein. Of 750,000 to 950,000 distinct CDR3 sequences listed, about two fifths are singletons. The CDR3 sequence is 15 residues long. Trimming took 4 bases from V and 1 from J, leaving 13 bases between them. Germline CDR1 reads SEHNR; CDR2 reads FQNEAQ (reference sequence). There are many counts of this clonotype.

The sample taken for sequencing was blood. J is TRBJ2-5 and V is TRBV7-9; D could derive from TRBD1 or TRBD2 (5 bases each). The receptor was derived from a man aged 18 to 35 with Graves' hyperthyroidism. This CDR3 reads CASSSTGLAQETQYF. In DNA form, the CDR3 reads TGTGCCAGCAGCTCTACGGGGCTAGCCCAAGAGACCCAGTACTTC.